One sample yielded the 15 T cell receptor beta chains listed below, sequenced in a study of blood T cell repertoires in COVID-19. TCRdb's copy holds only in-frame clones and misses some; the assay was immunoSEQ multiplex PCR. The data hold around 400,000 clones, with roughly 90% observed a single time. The source material was peripheral blood. These receptors all come from a man aged 35-49 years with acute or convalescent COVID-19.

The sample holds a few counts of this clone. Other DNA sequences from this sample encode an identical CDR3 as well. The gene calls are TRBV28 and TRBJ2-7; TRBD1 matches at 10 bases. The germline V gene encodes CDR1 MDHEN and CDR2 SYDVKM. The CDR3 contains 15 residues. The junction had 5 bases not matched to a gene; V was cut back by 6 bases and J by 0 bases. The CDR3 coding sequence is TGTGCCAGCAGCCCGGACAGGGGGTTCTCCTACGAGCAGTACTTC. Translating it yields CASSPDRGFSYEQYF.

This clone was seen just once. The J gene is TRBJ1-1, the V gene TRBV6-5; 7 bases fit TRBD1. V was clipped by 6 bases and J by 6 bases; unmatched bases: 1. CDR3 length: 11 residues. Germline V gene sequence: CDR1 MNHEY, CDR2 SVGAGI. DNA for the CDR3: TGTGCCAGCAGACAGGGGTCTGAAGCTTTCTTT. It specifies CASRQGSEAFF.

The V call is TRBV11-2, the J call TRBJ1-1; 9 bases line up with TRBD1. CDR3 length: 18 residues. The germline gives CDR1 SGHAT, CDR2 FQNNGV. V trimming: 1 base; J trimming: 1 base; junction bases outside the gene matches: 10. The CDR3 bases are TGTGCCAGCAGCTTAGGGATCGGGACAGGGTTTTGGAACACTGAAGCTTTCTTT. This translates into CASSLGIGTGFWNTEAFF.

The genes are TRBV11-3 and TRBJ2-1; TRBD2 aligns across 13 bases. V dropped 6 bases and J dropped 1; count of bases not matched to a gene: 9. The CDR3 loop spans 18 amino acids. Germline loops: CDR1 SGHNT, CDR2 YENEEA. The CDR3 coding sequence is TGTGCCAGCAGTCTATCCGGGACTAGCGGGGCTTCCTACAATGAGCAGTTCTTC. As protein: CASSLSGTSGASYNEQFF.

Only one count was recorded for this clone. The gene calls are TRBV2 and TRBJ1-1; D ambiguous. The ends were cut back, 7 bases at V and 0 bases at J, with 12 bases in the middle. CDR1 is SNHLY and CDR2 is FYNNEI in the germline V gene. The CDR3 consists of 14 residues. The CDR3 sequence is CASNRGSMNTEAFF. CDR3 bases: TGTGCCAGCAACCGGGGTTCGATGAACACTGAAGCTTTCTTT.

This chain joins TRBV9 and TRBJ1-1, with 8 bases aligning to TRBD1. The CDR3 length is 15 residues. Germline assignment: CDR1 SGDLS and CDR2 YYNGEE. J was trimmed by 5 bases and V by 3 bases; bases with no gene match: 9. The CDR3 DNA reads TGTGCCAGCAGCGATAGCCAGGGGGCCTCGACTGAAGCTTTCTTT. Its protein is CASSDSQGASTEAFF.

The chain uses TRBV28 and TRBJ2-7; D gene uncertain. Trimming took off 4 bases at V and 6 bases at J, with 10 bases between the two ends. The germline V gene encodes CDR1 MDHEN and CDR2 SYDVKM. This CDR3 is 12 amino acids long. DNA of the CDR3: TGTGCCAGCAGTTCTGTTTTATTCGAGCAGTACTTC. Encoded protein: CASSSVLFEQYF. Variable domain in full (rest from reference TRBV28 and TRBJ2-7): DVKVTQSSRYLVKRTGEKVFLECVQDMDHENMFWYRQDPGLGLRLIYFSYDVKMKEKGDIPEGYSVSREKKERFSLILESASTNQTSMYLCASSSVLFEQYFGPGTRLTVT.

This clone was seen a single time. The V call is TRBV2, the J call TRBJ1-3; no firm D call. CDR3 length equals 16 residues. V was cut by 6 bases and J by 1 base, with 16 bases left in between. Germline CDR1 is SNHLY and CDR2 is FYNNEI. The CDR3 region has the DNA TGTGCCAGCAGCACATCCGAAACCCATTCTGGAAACACCATATATTTT. Protein: CASSTSETHSGNTIYF.

The rearrangement links TRBV3-1 (or the pseudogene TRBV3-2) to TRBJ1-6, with 8 bases aligning to TRBD1. The length of the CDR3 is 15 residues. The V gene's germline CDR1 is LGHDT and CDR2 YNNKEL (reference sequence). V shed 1 base and J 8 bases; nucleotides not matched to a gene: 4. Written as DNA, the CDR3 is TGTGCCAGCAGCCAAGGAGCAGGGGGCTATTCACCCCTCCACTTT. Translation: CASSQGAGGYSPLHF.

This clone has only a few counts. The chain couples TRBV19 to TRBJ1-6, with D unresolved. This CDR3 is 15 amino acids long. The germline V gene encodes CDR1 LNHDA and CDR2 SQIVND (reference sequence). V lost 7 bases, J lost 0 bases, and 10 bases lay in between. CDR3 nucleotide sequence: TGTGCCAGTAATTACAGTAGCTCCTATAATTCACCCCTCCACTTT. It codes for CASNYSSSYNSPLHF.

This clone was found once. The chain couples TRBV11-2 to TRBJ2-7; tentative D call: TRBD1 (6 bases). Germline V gene data show CDR1 as SGHAT and CDR2 as FQNNGV. The CDR3 spans 15 residues. V lost 6 bases and J lost 0, with 15 bases in between. CDR3 in amino acids: CASSQIQGNSYEQYF. The CDR3 DNA is TGTGCCAGCAGTCAGATTCAGGGGAACTCCTACGAGCAGTACTTC.

J is TRBJ2-3 and V is TRBV14; 13 positions agree with TRBD2. The CDR3 is 16 amino acids. V lost 6 bases, J lost 4 bases, and 7 bases stayed unmatched. From germline, CDR1 is SGHDN and CDR2 FVKESK. Here the CDR3 reads CASSQTSGRTADTQYF. In DNA form, the CDR3 reads TGTGCCAGCAGTCAGACTAGCGGGAGGACGGCAGATACGCAGTATTTT.

This clone appeared a single time. This chain joins TRBV27 and TRBJ2-6; a weak D match, TRBD1 (5 bases). The germline V and J ends were trimmed by 3 bases and 2 bases, with 14 bases remaining between them. The length of the CDR3 is 17 residues. In germline, CDR1 is MNHEY, CDR2 SMNVEV (reference sequence). CDR3: CASSLQGKTAGANVLTF. The CDR3, as DNA: TGTGCCAGCAGTTTGCAGGGTAAAACAGCTGGGGCCAACGTCCTGACTTTC.

This chain uses TRBV6-6 with TRBJ2-1; TRBD2 matches 13 bases. From germline, CDR1 is MNHNY and CDR2 SVGAGI (reference sequence). V was pared by 3 bases and J by 10 bases, with 9 bases of the junction left unmatched. The CDR3 consists of 16 residues. The CDR3: CASSYEGTSGVQEQFF. The CDR3 DNA sequence: TGTGCCAGCAGTTATGAGGGGACTAGCGGGGTCCAGGAGCAGTTCTTC.

The chain employs TRBV7-9 and TRBJ2-1, with a weak D call TRBD2 (6 bases). This CDR3 is 17 amino acids long. V was pared by 8 bases and J by 0 bases, with 20 bases between. Germline-derived CDR1 and CDR2 are SEHNR and FQNEAQ (reference sequence). CDR3 sequence: CASHSYPGVGSYNEQFF. As DNA, the CDR3 is TGTGCCAGCCACTCGTACCCGGGGGTGGGCTCCTACAATGAGCAGTTCTTC.